One TCR beta chain is described in this entry. The same CDR3 can be traced to other DNA sequences in this sample. The V end lost 2 bases, the J end lost 0 bases, and 11 bases lay between the germline ends. The CDR3 length is 16 residues. Germline CDR1 is SGHAT and CDR2 is FQDESV (reference sequence). The data originate from a study of blood T cell repertoires in COVID-19. Study background: There were acute and convalescent COVID-19 samples, and they came from the United States, Italy and Spain. From T cells, B-cell-depleted T cells, or PBMCs came the material, which was cDNA or gDNA.

As originally analysed: Nucleated cell number was recorded as an estimate derived from reference gene primer amplification. Profiled with immunoSEQ multiplex PCR; TCRdb holds only in-frame clones, not every one. V, J and clone size derive from that table, while D and trimming were established from the DNA sequence. The sample records approximately 240,000 clones, under 90% being singletons. The sequence came from an elderly woman with active or convalescent COVID-19. V usage is TRBV11-1 and J usage is TRBJ2-4, with TRBD2 as a possible D gene (6 bases). Sequencing used peripheral blood. In DNA, the CDR3 is TGTGCCAGCAGCTTACTCGCGGGGTTAGCCAAAAACATTCAGTACTTC. Its translation: CASSLLAGLAKNIQYF.